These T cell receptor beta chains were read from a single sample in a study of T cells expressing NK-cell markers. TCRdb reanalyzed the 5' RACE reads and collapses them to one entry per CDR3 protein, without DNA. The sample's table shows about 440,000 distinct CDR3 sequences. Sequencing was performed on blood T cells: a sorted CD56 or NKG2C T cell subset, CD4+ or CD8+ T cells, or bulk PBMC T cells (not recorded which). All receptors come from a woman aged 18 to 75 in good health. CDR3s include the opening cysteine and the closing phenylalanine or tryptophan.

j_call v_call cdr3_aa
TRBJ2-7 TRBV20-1 CSARDLAGVSDEQYF
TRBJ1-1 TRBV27 CASSPRRSNTEAFF
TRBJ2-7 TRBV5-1 CASSWTGGVYEQYF
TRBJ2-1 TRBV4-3 CASSQDLTSGSYNEQFF
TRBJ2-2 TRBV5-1 CASSTDPSAGELFF
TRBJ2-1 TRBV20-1 CSARPLASGTNEQFF
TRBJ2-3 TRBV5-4 CASSPTSVVPDTQYF
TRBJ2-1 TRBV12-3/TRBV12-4 CASSHGTGGFLAYNEQFF
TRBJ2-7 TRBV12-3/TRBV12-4 CASSWGTPWEQYF
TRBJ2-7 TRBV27 CASSLKDRAYEQYF
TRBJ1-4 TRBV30 CAWGTRANEKLFF
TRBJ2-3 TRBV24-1 CATSVRGADTQYF
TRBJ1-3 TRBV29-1 CSVVQGSGNTIYF
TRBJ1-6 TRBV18 CASSPSGNSPLHF
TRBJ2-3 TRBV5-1 CASSPPMPDTQYF
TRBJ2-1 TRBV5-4 CASSLVSGRNEQFF
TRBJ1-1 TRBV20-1 CSAPRGTEAFF
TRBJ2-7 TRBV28 CASSLSSTAEQYF
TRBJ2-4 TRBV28 CASRTPGGGNIQYF
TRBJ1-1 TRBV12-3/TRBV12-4 CASRENGTPVGAFF
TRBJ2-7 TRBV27 CASSLSLDYEQYF
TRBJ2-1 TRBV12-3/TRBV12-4 CASSPVERPQAEQFF
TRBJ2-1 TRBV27 CASSPPGLALQFF
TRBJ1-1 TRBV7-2 CASSGDLRMNTEAFF
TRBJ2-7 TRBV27 CASSPTWGPYEQYF
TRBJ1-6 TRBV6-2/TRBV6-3 CASSSGTDNSPLHF
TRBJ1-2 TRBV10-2 CASSEVVSRGYTF
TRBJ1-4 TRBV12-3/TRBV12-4 CASSPGVSDEKLFF
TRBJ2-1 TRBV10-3 CAISGVESANEQFF
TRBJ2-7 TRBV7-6 CASSWAEGDYEQYF
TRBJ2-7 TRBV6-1 CASSTLQGAYEQYF
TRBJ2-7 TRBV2 CASRGGLAAYEQYF
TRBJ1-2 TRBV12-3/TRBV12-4 CASSLAPQGGYTF
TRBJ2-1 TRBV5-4 CASSPRQGAGEQFF
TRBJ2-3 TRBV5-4 CASSLNRGGPGSTDTQYF
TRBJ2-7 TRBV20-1 CSALGSDRAGEQYF
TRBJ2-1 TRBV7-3 CASSPGDYRRNEQFF
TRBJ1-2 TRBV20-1 CSASLGAARPPKNYGYTF
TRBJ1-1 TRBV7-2 CASSDYRGSHTEAFF
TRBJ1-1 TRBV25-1 CASSPPYTNTEAFF
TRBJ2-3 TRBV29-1 CSTWGGAVSTDTQYF
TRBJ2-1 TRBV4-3 CASSRTSVPPYNEQFF